This T cell receptor (beta chain) emerged from a study of blood T cell repertoires in COVID-19 (TCRdb year 2020). A note on the overall study: The collaborator samples originated in the United States, Italy and Spain and spanned the acute and convalescent phases of COVID-19. The repertoires were made available in a free public database intended to serve as a resource for research on the immune response to SARS-CoV-2. The dataset comprised deeply sampled blood TCRbeta repertoires from subjects exposed to, actively infected with, or recovered from COVID-19. The prospective study material was composed of cDNA or gDNA derived from T cells, B-cell-depleted T cells, or PBMCs. Where available, HLA class I and class II types were obtained from metadata supplied by the sample provider rather than from assay-based typing. Samples were obtained from the ongoing ImmuneRACE study (first 160 participants) and from approximately 1,200 subjects provided by 6 global collaborators. Sample metadata almost always included a de-identified subject ID, COVID-19 status, age in years and sex. The study at large found these results: How much clinical and demographic metadata was included differed by source and by participant, and the metadata was provided uncurated.

The immunoSEQ Assay, a bias-controlled multiplex PCR, was used to amplify TCRbeta CDR3 regions from genomic DNA. In the paper's pipeline: Within the assay, amplification of reference gene primers was used to estimate how many nucleated cells each sample contained. To quantify the absolute abundance of each unique TCRbeta CDR3 rearrangement, sequence reads were collapsed and filtered. Productive Simpson clonality was computed per sample as the square root of Simpson's diversity index over productive rearrangements. Here the immuneACCESS table is served through TCRdb, limited to in-frame sequences with V and J called. Missing clones are a known gap in these copies; in checked studies unresolved V genes cover under half, and the rest lacks a known reason. The V and J calls and the clone size are those of that table, but D and trimming were determined from the DNA. The sample records roughly 330,000 clones, 85% to 90% of which are singletons. The ten largest clones capture 8.5% to 12% of the sample.

In the prospective study, participants were about 18 to 100 years old, resided in approximately 25 geographic areas of the United States, and were enrolled through a virtual design. To assign participants to cohorts, the prospective study relied on clinical history that participants themselves reported in a screening survey and a study questionnaire. For ImmuneRACE Cohort 3, a participant was defined as recovered based on two consecutive negative NP/OP PCR tests, clearance by a healthcare professional, or resolution of symptoms. Mobile phlebotomists in the prospective study collected whole blood, serum and a nasopharyngeal or oropharyngeal swab from every participant. Prospective study participants could optionally give additional blood draws and questionnaires over a roughly 2-month period. Prospective study blood samples were shipped either frozen or at room temperature before DNA extraction.

Including the terminal cysteine and phenylalanine, the CDR3 comprises 11 residues. The sequence is cut down to CDR3 DNA, 33 bases in frame from base 1. Trimmed from V: 2 bases; trimmed from J: 7 bases; junction bases lacking a gene match: 1. CDR1 and CDR2 are drawn from the germline V gene (reference sequence): DFQATT, SNEGSKA. This clone was counted a single time. The specificity of this receptor is unknown. One base away there is no much larger clone; base qualities are not given. The chain was built from TRBV20-1 and TRBJ2-5; a stretch of 7 junction bases matches TRBD2. This clonotype was sampled from a woman aged 18-35 years who had recovered from COVID-19. Sequences were obtained from PBMCs or T cells enriched from blood (not recorded which). CDR3 reads: CSARTGGTQYF. The bases are TGCAGTGCTAGAACGGGGGGGACCCAGTACTTC.